The subject of this entry is one T cell receptor (beta chain). This receptor's antigen is unknown. Within one base of it there is no much larger clone, and no base qualities were kept. The CDR3 regions of human TCRbeta chains were analyzed by immunosequencing. Per the authors' processing: TCRs in the repertoires were compared against a reference library of SARS-CoV-2-specific TCRs that had been generated with the MIRA antigen-specificity platform. Breadth was defined as the fraction of unique TCRs that were SARS-CoV-2-associated. Depth was defined as the fraction of total T cells that were SARS-CoV-2-associated. Using the MIRA data, every spike-specific TCR was mapped to the spike region that the TCR reacted to and assigned to either a CD4 or a CD8 class. Log10-transformed breadth and depth values were compared by one-way ANOVA with Sidak's multiple comparisons tests. TCRdb took this table from immuneACCESS and kept in-frame rearrangements with V and J called. Such tables lack part of the clones; where checked against another copy, unresolved V genes explain under half of the gap, and the rest is unexplained. V, J and clone size are those of that table, while D and trimming were read from the DNA. Here the sample has some 150,000 clones; 88% occur a single time. Jointly, the top ten make up about 3.4% of the sample.

The sample is drawn from a study of T cell responses to AZD1222 COVID-19 vaccine (TCRdb year 2021). As for the study more broadly: A total of over 230 trial participants underwent TCR sequencing, of whom approximately 200 had received two doses of AZD1222 and about 25 had received two doses of the MenACWY control vaccine. Trial participants were enrolled by age into subgroups of 18-55, 56-69 and 70-plus years, and around 140, 26 and 57 TCR-sequenced participants, respectively, were included in these subgroups. The full study reports these points: Participants were mostly white British, with more females than males. The authors suggested clonal diversity may have been underestimated. Because no day 14 peak-response samples were available, repertoires were characterized only after the peak T cell response. Epitopes outside the regions mutated in the B.1.351 and B.1.1.7 variants were reportedly recognized by nearly half of the unique spike-specific TCRs. In the small 56-69-year group, the increase in depth fell short of significance, most likely because of low power. After two AZD1222 doses, spike-specific TCR breadth and depth were significantly higher than at day 0 and than in MenACWY recipients. Vaccine-associated CD4 TCRs spanned the whole spike protein, with dominant responses in regions 160-218 and 743-854. Conclusions about previously exposed vaccinees are limited because only a handful of AZD1222 recipients were SARS-CoV-2 seropositive at baseline.

The CDR3 numbers 13 residues from cysteine through phenylalanine. CDR3 DNA only is kept here, 39 bases in frame from base 1. Clipping removes 3 bases from V and 5 bases from J, with 3 as the unmatched junction base count. The germline V gene encodes CDR1 SGHRS and CDR2 YFSETQ. This sample's time point label indicates: baseline before first vaccination. The sample's treatment or condition label, in plain terms: meningococcal conjugate vaccine given as trial control. Vaccinee samples came from UK trials COV001 and COV002, including a single-blind randomized controlled phase 2/3 trial of AZD1222 (ChAdOx1 nCoV-19) in healthy adults. For TCRbeta chain sequencing, PBMC samples were collected from trial participants at day 0 and at day 28 after the second dose.

This sequence uses TRBV5-1 and TRBJ2-3; TRBD2 agrees with 7 junctional bases. The source was peripheral blood, collected on day 0 of MenACWY control vaccination. This clonotype originated in an adult in good health. The CDR3 protein is CASSSIAGDTQYF. The nucleotide sequence is TGCGCCAGCAGCTCGATAGCGGGAGATACGCAGTATTTT. The reference TRBV5-1 and TRBJ2-3 proteins fill in what lies around the CDR3, so the full variable domain reads KAGVTQTPRYLIKTRGQQVTLSCSPISGHRSVSWYQQTPGQGLQFLFEYFSETQRNKGNFPGRFSGRQFSNSRSEMNVSTLELGDSALYLCASSSIAGDTQYFGPGTRLTVL.